The 15 T cell receptor beta chains below come from one sample, sequenced in a study of early T cells in non-severe SARS-CoV-2 infection. Using its own MiXCR run on the 5' RACE reads, TCRdb lists one record per CDR3 protein. The sample holds about 80,000 distinct CDR3 sequences; 10% to 15% are singletons and the top ten take more than 3%. Sequencing was performed on whole blood. All receptors come from an adult who was a healthcare worker with PCR-confirmed SARS-CoV-2 infection or an uninfected control (not recorded which).

This chain links TRBV20-1 with TRBJ2-1, with 9 positions matching TRBD1. The V segment lost 5 bases and the J segment 2 bases; nucleotides outside the gene matches: 4. The V gene's germline CDR1 is DFQATT and CDR2 SNEGSKA (reference sequence). The CDR3 runs to 14 residues. CDR3 residues: CSAATGGPYNEQFF. The CDR3 nucleotides read TGCAGTGCTGCGACAGGGGGACCCTACAATGAGCAGTTCTTC.

The gene calls are TRBV28 and TRBJ2-7; either TRBD1 or TRBD2 may fit D (5 bases each). Trimming cost V 9 bases and J 2 bases, with 17 bases left between them. CDR1 is MDHEN and CDR2 is SYDVKM in the germline V gene. There are 14 residues in the CDR3. The CDR3 DNA reads as TGTGCCAGTTCACCGGGACGGAATGCCTACGAGCAGTACTTC. Protein product: CASSPGRNAYEQYF.

The rearrangement joins TRBV18 to TRBJ2-1, with 12 nucleotides matching TRBD1. With 4 bases clipped from V and 7 bases from J, the junction kept 8 bases outside the gene matches. Germline V lookup: CDR1 KGHSH, CDR2 LQKENI. The CDR3 spans 16 residues. CDR3 sequence: CASSRPGTGGKNEQFF. The CDR3, as DNA: TGTGCCAGCTCACGTCCCGGGACAGGGGGCAAGAATGAGCAGTTCTTC.

This clonotype occurred many times. The V call is TRBV29-1, the J call TRBJ2-7; perhaps TRBD2 as D (6 bases). Between the trimmed V and J ends, which lost 6 bases and 3 bases, there was a span of 15 bases. The germline V gene encodes CDR1 SQVTM and CDR2 ANQGSEA. The CDR3 runs 13 residues. CDR3 bases: TGCAGCGTGGTACTAGCTACTCACTACGAGCAGTACTTC. Translation: CSVVLATHYEQYF.

V and J are TRBV29-1 and TRBJ2-7; tentatively, D is TRBD2 (6 bases). Per the germline V gene, CDR1 is SQVTM and CDR2 is ANQGSEA. The CDR3 covers 12 residues. V was shortened by 4 bases and J by 1 base, with 8 bases between the two germline ends. The CDR3 coding sequence is TGCAGCGTTGCGGGGGTTTCCTACGAGCAGTACTTC. Its protein is CSVAGVSYEQYF.

This clonotype came up a few times. The chain links TRBV18 to TRBJ2-5; the match to TRBD1 covers 12 bases. Germline lookup yields CDR1 KGHSH and CDR2 LQKENI. This CDR3 region has 15 residues. With 3 bases clipped from V and 5 bases from J, the junction kept 4 bases outside the gene matches. As DNA, the CDR3 is TGTGCCAGCTCACCGGGACAGGGGGCTCGGGAGACCCAGTACTTC. As protein: CASSPGQGARETQYF.

This clonotype was seen a handful of times. V is TRBV5-1 and J is TRBJ1-1; TRBD1 is a possible D gene (5 bases). Germline CDR1 and CDR2: SGHRS and YFSETQ. Trimming shortened V by 3 bases and J by 5 bases, and 14 bases separated the two germline ends. There are 14 residues in the CDR3. The CDR3 DNA reads TGCGCCAGCAGCTCCGGCAGGGTCGAGACTGAAGCTTTCTTT. Translated, it gives CASSSGRVETEAFF.

At least ten counts were recorded for this clonotype. The chain's CDR3 is CAWSPRVRETQYF. The CDR3 DNA reads TGTGCCTGGAGCCCCAGGGTGAGAGAGACCCAGTACTTC. The chain joins TRBV30 to TRBJ2-5, with D possibly matching TRBD1 (5 bases). Trimming took 3 bases from V and 4 from J, leaving 12 bases between them. CDR3 length: 13 residues. CDR1 and CDR2 from the germline V gene are GTSNPN and SVGIG (reference sequence).

This clonotype was detected only a few times. The chain joins TRBV30 to TRBJ2-3; D perhaps matches TRBD2 (6 bases). Germline V gene data show CDR1 as GTSNPN and CDR2 as SVGIG (reference sequence). The CDR3 extends over 15 amino acids. V lost 0 bases and J 4 bases, leaving 14 bases between the germline ends. As DNA, the CDR3 is TGTGCCTGGAGTGTACGGGGGAGTCGTGCAGATACGCAGTATTTT. Amino acids: CAWSVRGSRADTQYF.

This clonotype was observed many times. The rearrangement links TRBV28 to TRBJ2-3; no clear D. This CDR3 contains 15 residues. V was trimmed by 3 bases and J by 4 bases, leaving 14 bases between them. CDR1 is MDHEN and CDR2 is SYDVKM in the germline V gene. The CDR3 region is CASSFESSSADTQYF. The CDR3 region has the DNA TGTGCCAGCAGTTTCGAGAGTTCCAGCGCAGATACGCAGTATTTT.

This clonotype was recorded many times. The CDR3 nucleotides read TGTGCCAGCAGTACGAACAGGGTGTTCCGGACCCAGTACTTC. This codes for CASSTNRVFRTQYF. The chain uses TRBV27 and TRBJ2-5; D possibly corresponds to TRBD1 (6 bases). This CDR3 is built from 14 residues. The germline V gene has CDR1 MNHEY and CDR2 SMNVEV (reference sequence). The V and J ends lost 5 bases and 7 bases respectively, with 17 bases between them.

This clonotype was detected a few times. J is TRBJ2-5 and V is TRBV28, with D perhaps TRBD2 (7 bases). Germline values: CDR1 MDHEN, CDR2 SYDVKM. This CDR3 region has 14 residues. V was clipped by 7 bases and J by 5 bases, with 17 bases between them. CDR3 region: CASIHPGGGETQYF. As DNA, the CDR3 is TGTGCCAGCATCCACCCTGGGGGGGGCGAGACCCAGTACTTC.

This clonotype was counted only a few times. V gene TRBV5-1 combines with J gene TRBJ2-3, with a tentative D call TRBD2 (6 bases). This CDR3 comprises 15 residues. CDR1 SGHRS and CDR2 YFSETQ come from the germline V gene. Trimming took off 4 bases at V and 4 bases at J, with 16 bases between the two ends. In nucleotides, the CDR3 is TGCGCCAGCAGCCGTGGGGGAGGCCAGGCAGATACGCAGTATTTT. It translates to CASSRGGGQADTQYF.

The chain has TRBV12-5 and TRBJ2-1; D not certain. V lost 5 bases and J 1 base, leaving 9 bases between the germline ends. The CDR3 runs to 14 residues. CDR1 is LGHNT, CDR2 FRNRAP, per germline. The chain's CDR3 is CASGVWGSYNEQFF. CDR3 nucleotides: TGTGCTAGTGGTGTCTGGGGTTCCTACAATGAGCAGTTCTTC. The variable domain in full, completed from reference TRBV12-5 and TRBJ2-1, reads DARVTQTPRHKVTEMGQEVTMRCQPILGHNTVFWYRQTMMQGLELLAYFRNRAPLDDSGMPKDRFSAEMPDATLATLKIQPSEPRDSAVYFCASGVWGSYNEQFFGPGTRLTVL.

This clonotype was seen more than once but under ten times. Here the CDR3 DNA reads TGTGCCAGCAGCTCACAGGGGGCAGATACGCAGTATTTT. Its translation: CASSSQGADTQYF. The chain carries TRBV7-3 and TRBJ2-3; 8 nucleotides align to TRBD1. Trimming took 4 bases from V and 4 from J; bases not matched to a gene: 1. Germline-derived CDR1 and CDR2 are SGHTA and FQGTGA. This CDR3 contains 13 residues.